This TCR beta chain stems from a study of blood T cells in healthy people across ages. The CDR3 runs to 16 residues. V lost 3 bases and J lost 4; bases outside the gene matches: 8. This clonotype turned up a few times. A second PCR of roughly 7 to 11 cycles used a sample-barcoded 5' primer and a J-beta primer mix. TCRdb redid the calling of the 5' RACE reads with MiXCR, one entry per CDR3 protein. The sample records 600,000 or so distinct CDR3 sequences, around 31% being singletons. Each sample had at least 6 million PBMCs isolated. The sample consisted of blood. This clonotype originated in a woman older than 75 in good health. The chain recombines TRBV12-3 or TRBV12-4 with TRBJ1-1; 10 bases agree with TRBD1. The CDR3: CASSFGADRGSTEAFF. The CDR3 DNA sequence: TGTGCCAGCAGTTTCGGAGCGGACAGGGGGTCCACTGAAGCTTTCTTT.